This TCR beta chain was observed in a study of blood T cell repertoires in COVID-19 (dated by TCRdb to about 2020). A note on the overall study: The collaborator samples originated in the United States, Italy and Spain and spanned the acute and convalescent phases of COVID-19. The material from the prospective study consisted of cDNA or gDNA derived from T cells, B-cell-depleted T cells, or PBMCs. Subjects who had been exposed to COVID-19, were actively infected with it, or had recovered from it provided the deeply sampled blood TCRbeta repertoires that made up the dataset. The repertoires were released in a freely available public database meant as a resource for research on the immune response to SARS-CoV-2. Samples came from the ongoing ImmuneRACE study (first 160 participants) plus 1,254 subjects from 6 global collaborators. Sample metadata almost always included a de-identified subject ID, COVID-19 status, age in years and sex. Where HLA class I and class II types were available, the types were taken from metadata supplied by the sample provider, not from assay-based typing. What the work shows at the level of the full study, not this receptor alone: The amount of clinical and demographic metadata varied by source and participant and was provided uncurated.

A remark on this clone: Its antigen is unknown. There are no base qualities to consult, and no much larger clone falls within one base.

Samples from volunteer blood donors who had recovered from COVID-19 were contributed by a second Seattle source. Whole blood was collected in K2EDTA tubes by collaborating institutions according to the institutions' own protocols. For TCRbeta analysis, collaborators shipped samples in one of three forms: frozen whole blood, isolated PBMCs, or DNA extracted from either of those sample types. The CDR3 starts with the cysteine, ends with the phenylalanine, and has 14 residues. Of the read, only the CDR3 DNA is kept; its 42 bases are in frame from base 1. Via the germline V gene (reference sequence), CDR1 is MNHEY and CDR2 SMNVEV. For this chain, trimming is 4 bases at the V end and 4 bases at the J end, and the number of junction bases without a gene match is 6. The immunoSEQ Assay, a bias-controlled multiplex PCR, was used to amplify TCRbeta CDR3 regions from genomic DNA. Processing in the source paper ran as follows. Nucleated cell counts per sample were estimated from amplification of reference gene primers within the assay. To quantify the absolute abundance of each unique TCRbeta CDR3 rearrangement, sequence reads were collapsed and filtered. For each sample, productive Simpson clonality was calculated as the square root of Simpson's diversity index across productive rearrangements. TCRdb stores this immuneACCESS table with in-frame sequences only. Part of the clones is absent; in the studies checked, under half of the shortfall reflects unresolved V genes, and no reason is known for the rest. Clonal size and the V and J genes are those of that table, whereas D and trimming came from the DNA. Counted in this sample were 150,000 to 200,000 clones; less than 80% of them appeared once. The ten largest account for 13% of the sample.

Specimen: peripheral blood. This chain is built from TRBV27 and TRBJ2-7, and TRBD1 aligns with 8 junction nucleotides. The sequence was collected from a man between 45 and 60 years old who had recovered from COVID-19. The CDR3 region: CASSSGGQSYEQYF. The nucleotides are TGTGCCAGCAGTTCAGGGGGCCAGTCGTACGAGCAGTACTTC.